This T cell receptor beta chain was sequenced for a study of early T cells in non-severe SARS-CoV-2 infection. This clonotype was seen many times. The antigen is undetermined. CDR1 and CDR2 from the germline V gene are SGDLS and YYNGEE. There are 15 residues in the CDR3. V shed 0 bases and J shed 5 bases, with 14 bases lying between them. General study points: Anti-spike CD8 responses were favored by VDJdb matching, which missed private and CD4 specificities.

As part of library construction, unique molecular identifiers were attached to individual cDNA molecules. A single record per CDR3 protein comes from TCRdb applying MiXCR to the 5' RACE reads. The sample has around 60,000 distinct CDR3 sequences, 10% to 15% seen once. The chain uses TRBV9 and TRBJ1-1; no reliable D call. Material: whole blood. The TCR was taken from an adult who was a healthcare worker with PCR-confirmed SARS-CoV-2 infection or an uninfected control (not recorded which). CDR3 sequence (DNA): TGTGCCAGCAGCGTAGAGCGGGGTCCCGTTACTGAAGCTTTCTTT. Translation gives CASSVERGPVTEAFF.